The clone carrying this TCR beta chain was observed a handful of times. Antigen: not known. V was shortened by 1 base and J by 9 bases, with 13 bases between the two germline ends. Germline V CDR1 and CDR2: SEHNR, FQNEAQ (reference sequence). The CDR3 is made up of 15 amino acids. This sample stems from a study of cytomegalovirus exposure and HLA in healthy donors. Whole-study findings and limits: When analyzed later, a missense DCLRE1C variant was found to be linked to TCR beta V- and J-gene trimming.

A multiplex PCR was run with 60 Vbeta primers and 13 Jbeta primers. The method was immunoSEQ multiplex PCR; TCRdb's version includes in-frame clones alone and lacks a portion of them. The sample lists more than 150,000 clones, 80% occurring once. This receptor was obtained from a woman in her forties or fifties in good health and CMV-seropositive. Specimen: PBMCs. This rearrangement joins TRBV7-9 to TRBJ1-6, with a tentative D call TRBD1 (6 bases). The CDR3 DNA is TGTGCCAGCAGCTTAGACCAGGGGCTTCGTTCACCCCTCCACTTT. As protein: CASSLDQGLRSPLHF.